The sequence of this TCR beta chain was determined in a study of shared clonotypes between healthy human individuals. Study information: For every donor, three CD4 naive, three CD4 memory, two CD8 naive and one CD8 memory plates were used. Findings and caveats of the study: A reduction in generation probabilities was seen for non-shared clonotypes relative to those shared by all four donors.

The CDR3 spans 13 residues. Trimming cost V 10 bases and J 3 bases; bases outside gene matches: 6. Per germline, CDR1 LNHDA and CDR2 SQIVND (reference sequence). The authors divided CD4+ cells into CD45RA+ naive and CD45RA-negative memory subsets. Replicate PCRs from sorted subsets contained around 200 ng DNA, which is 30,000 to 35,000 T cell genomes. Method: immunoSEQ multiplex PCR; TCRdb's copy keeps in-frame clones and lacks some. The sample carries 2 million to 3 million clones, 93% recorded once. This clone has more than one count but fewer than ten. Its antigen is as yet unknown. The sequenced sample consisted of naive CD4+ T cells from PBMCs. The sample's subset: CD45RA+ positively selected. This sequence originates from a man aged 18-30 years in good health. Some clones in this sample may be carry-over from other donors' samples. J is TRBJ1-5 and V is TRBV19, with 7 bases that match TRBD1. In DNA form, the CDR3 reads TGTGCCACTGATGACAGGGTCAATCAGCCCCAGCATTTT. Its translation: CATDDRVNQPQHF.